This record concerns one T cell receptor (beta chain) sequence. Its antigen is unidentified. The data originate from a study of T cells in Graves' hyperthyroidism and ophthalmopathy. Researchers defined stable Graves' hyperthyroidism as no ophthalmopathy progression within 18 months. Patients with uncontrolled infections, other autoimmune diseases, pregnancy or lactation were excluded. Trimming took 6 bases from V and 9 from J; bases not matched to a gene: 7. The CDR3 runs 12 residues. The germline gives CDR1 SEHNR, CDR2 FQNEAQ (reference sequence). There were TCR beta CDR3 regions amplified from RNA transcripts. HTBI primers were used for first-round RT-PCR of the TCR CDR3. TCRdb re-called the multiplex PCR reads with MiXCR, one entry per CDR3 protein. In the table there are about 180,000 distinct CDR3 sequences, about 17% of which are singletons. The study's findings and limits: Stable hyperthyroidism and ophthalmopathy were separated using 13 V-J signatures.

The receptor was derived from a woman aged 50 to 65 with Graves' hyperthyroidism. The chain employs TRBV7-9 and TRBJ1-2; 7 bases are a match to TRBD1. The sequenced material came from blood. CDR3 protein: CASSKSTGSYTF. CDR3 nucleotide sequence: TGTGCCAGCAGTAAATCGACAGGGAGCTACACCTTC.